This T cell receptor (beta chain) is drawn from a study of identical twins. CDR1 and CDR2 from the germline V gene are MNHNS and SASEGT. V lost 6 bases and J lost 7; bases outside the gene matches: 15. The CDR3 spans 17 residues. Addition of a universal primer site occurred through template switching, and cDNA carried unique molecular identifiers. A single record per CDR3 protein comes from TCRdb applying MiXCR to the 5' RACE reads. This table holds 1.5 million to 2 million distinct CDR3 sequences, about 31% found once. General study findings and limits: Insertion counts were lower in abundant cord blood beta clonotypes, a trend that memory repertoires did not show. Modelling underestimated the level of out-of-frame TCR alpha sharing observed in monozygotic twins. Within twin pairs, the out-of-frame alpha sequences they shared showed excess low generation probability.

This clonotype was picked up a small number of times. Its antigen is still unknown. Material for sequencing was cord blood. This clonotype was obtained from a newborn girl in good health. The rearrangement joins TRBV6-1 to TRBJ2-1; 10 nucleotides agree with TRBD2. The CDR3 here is CASRLDNLAGAKNEQFF. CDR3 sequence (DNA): TGTGCCAGCAGGCTCGACAACCTAGCGGGAGCGAAGAATGAGCAGTTCTTC.